This T cell receptor beta chain was identified during a study of shared clonotypes between healthy human individuals. Across the whole study: The cohort had two women and a few men, ages 18 to 49.

Overall study results and limits: Generally, naive subsets came out with larger estimated richness than memory subsets.

Deep level was the assay's run setting. Investigators spread the genomic DNA of each subset evenly over several immunoSEQ plates. The repertoire was sequenced with immunoSEQ multiplex PCR; TCRdb's copy has only in-frame clones and lacks some. The sample records about 1.1 million clones, about 72% being singletons. Germline V gene lookup returns CDR1 SGHTA and CDR2 FQGNSA. The CDR3 length is 15 residues. V lost 4 bases, J lost 0 bases, and 12 bases lay in between. As concerns this clone: The antigen remains undetermined.

The receptor was isolated from a man aged 18 to 35 in good health. Some clones in this sample may be carry-over from other donors' samples. This sequence joins TRBV7-2 and TRBJ1-2; D is unresolved. The sequenced material came from memory CD4+ T cells from PBMCs. Subset here: CD45RA-negative fraction. In nucleotides, the CDR3 is TGTGCCAGCAGCTCCCCGGACCGGTCTAACTATGGCTACACCTTC. This encodes CASSSPDRSNYGYTF.